A single sample gave rise to the 11 T cell receptor beta chains below, sequenced in a study of blood T cell repertoires in COVID-19 (dated by TCRdb to about 2020). Libraries came from the immunoSEQ multiplex PCR assay. TCRdb provides this immuneACCESS table in a form limited to in-frame rearrangements. Some clones are lacking; in checked studies, under half of them reflect an unresolved V gene, and why the rest are absent is not known. The sample contains 100,000 or so clones, roughly 84% of them found a single time. In total, the top ten clones hold under 2% of the sample. What was sequenced was peripheral blood. These receptors all stem from a man aged 70-80 years with active or convalescent COVID-19.

This clone appeared once. The chain's CDR3 is CAISKGSDQPQHF. The CDR3 bases are TGTGCCATCAGTAAGGGGTCGGACCAGCCCCAGCATTTT. The J gene is TRBJ1-5, the V gene TRBV10-3, with TRBD1 as a possible D gene (5 bases). The CDR3 loop spans 13 amino acids. In germline, CDR1 is ENHRY, CDR2 SYGVKD. Trimming shortened V by 5 bases and J by 7 bases, and 12 bases separated the two germline ends.

V gene TRBV4-1 combines with J gene TRBJ2-5; TRBD1 is a possible D gene (7 bases). Trimming took 1 base from V and 5 from J, leaving 26 bases between them. The CDR3 is 19 residues long. The V gene's germline CDR1 is MGHRA and CDR2 YSYEKL. CDR3 region: CASSQAGRGRGGPRETQYF. CDR3 bases: TGCGCCAGCAGCCAAGCGGGTAGGGGGCGGGGAGGCCCTCGGGAGACCCAGTACTTC.

V gene TRBV28 combines with J gene TRBJ1-2, with D tentatively TRBD1 (6 bases). The CDR3 loop spans 13 amino acids. The V and J ends lost 6 bases and 5 bases respectively, with 13 bases between them. Germline V gene data show CDR1 as MDHEN and CDR2 as SYDVKM. CDR3 bases: TGTGCCAGCAGGGCTGGACAGTCGTATGGCTACACCTTC. Its translation: CASRAGQSYGYTF.

The rearrangement links TRBV6-5 to TRBJ2-5; D not resolved. The length of the CDR3 is 13 residues. Germline CDR1 and CDR2: MNHEY and SVGAGI. Trimming removed 7 bases from V and 7 bases from J, with 16 bases in between. The CDR3 loop reads CASTEASLGTQYF. The CDR3 region has the DNA TGTGCCAGCACCGAGGCCTCTTTGGGGACCCAGTACTTC.

CDR3 amino acids: CATGSPSGANVLTF. As DNA, the CDR3 is TGTGCCACAGGCTCTCCCTCTGGGGCCAACGTCCTGACTTTC. This sequence joins TRBV28 and TRBJ2-6; D uncertain. Looked up from germline, CDR1 is MDHEN and CDR2 is SYDVKM. The CDR3 extends over 14 amino acids. Trimming took off 10 bases at V and 0 bases at J, with 10 bases between the two ends.

This rearrangement joins TRBV3-1 (or the pseudogene TRBV3-2) to TRBJ1-2, with D possibly matching TRBD1 (6 bases). Germline loops: CDR1 LGHDT, CDR2 YNNKEL (reference sequence). The CDR3 spans 14 residues. The germline V and J ends were trimmed by 1 base and 8 bases, with 14 bases remaining between them. CDR3 DNA: TGTGCCAGCAGCCAAGGGACAGCCTCAAGGGGCTACACCTTC. Translating it yields CASSQGTASRGYTF.

The V call is TRBV7-9, the J call TRBJ2-2; 9 bases agree with TRBD1. The CDR3 sequence is 14 residues long. The J segment lost 4 bases and the V segment lost 5 bases, leaving 2 bases of the junction unmatched. Germline V gene data show CDR1 as SEHNR and CDR2 as FQNEAQ (reference sequence). The CDR3 DNA follows: TGTGCCAGCAGCCCGGGACAGGGCACCGGGGAGCTGTTTTTT. This translates into CASSPGQGTGELFF.

V is TRBV5-1 and J is TRBJ2-3, with TRBD2 matching 8 bases. CDR1 and CDR2 from the germline V gene are SGHRS and YFSETQ. Germline trimming cut 4 bases from V and 5 bases from J; bases unmatched to any gene: 12. There are 16 residues in the CDR3. In DNA, the CDR3 is TGCGCCAGCAGCCCTGGTAATAGCGGGGTTATAGATACGCAGTATTTT. The encoded protein is CASSPGNSGVIDTQYF. The full variable domain, in which reference TRBV5-1 and TRBJ2-3 provide the parts outside the CDR3, is KAGVTQTPRYLIKTRGQQVTLSCSPISGHRSVSWYQQTPGQGLQFLFEYFSETQRNKGNFPGRFSGRQFSNSRSEMNVSTLELGDSALYLCASSPGNSGVIDTQYFGPGTRLTVL.

This sequence joins TRBV7-3 and TRBJ1-1, with D possibly TRBD1 on 5 matching bases. The ends were cut back, 2 bases at V and 3 bases at J, with 7 bases in the middle. Germline assignment: CDR1 SGHTA and CDR2 FQGTGA. The CDR3 sequence is 13 residues long. The CDR3 coding sequence is TGTGCCAGCAGCTTACAAGGGGACACTGAAGCTTTCTTT. It encodes CASSLQGDTEAFF.

The V gene is TRBV5-1, the J gene TRBJ2-1; possibly TRBD1 for D (6 bases). V was cut by 3 bases and J by 7 bases, with 17 bases left in between. The CDR3 loop spans 15 amino acids. CDR1 is SGHRS and CDR2 is YFSETQ in the germline V gene. CDR3 protein: CASSSGQRSLNEQFF. For the CDR3, the DNA is TGCGCCAGCAGCTCCGGACAGCGCAGCCTTAATGAGCAGTTCTTC.

The chain is built from TRBV5-4 and TRBJ2-7, with TRBD2 matching over 11 bases. V shed 4 bases and J 3 bases; nucleotides not matched to a gene: 6. The CDR3 runs 15 residues. The germline V gene has CDR1 SGHNT and CDR2 YYREEE (reference sequence). CDR3 bases: TGTGCCAGCAGCCAAGCTAGCGGGGGGATCTACGAGCAGTACTTC. This gives the protein CASSQASGGIYEQYF.